These 23 T cell receptor beta chains were all obtained from the same sample, sequenced in a study of cytomegalovirus exposure and HLA in healthy donors. Primers: 60 Vbeta forward and 13 Jbeta reverse. Profiling relied on immunoSEQ multiplex PCR, and the TCRdb table lists in-frame clones only, not all of them. The sample holds approximately 150,000 clones. Sequencing input: PBMCs. These receptors all come from a woman in her 50s in good health and CMV-seronegative.

This sequence joins TRBV28 and TRBJ1-3; TRBD1 agrees at 12 bases. The V gene's germline CDR1 is MDHEN and CDR2 SYDVKM. J lost 3 bases, V lost 3 bases, and 18 bases had no gene match. This CDR3 comprises 21 residues. The CDR3 here is CASSFDLYAGTGGLNGNTIYF. The CDR3 DNA follows: TGTGCCAGCAGTTTTGACCTCTATGCCGGGACAGGGGGCTTGAATGGAAACACCATATATTTT.

The chain is built from TRBV28 and TRBJ2-1; 8 bases align to TRBD2. CDR3 size: 15 residues. With V trimmed by 4 bases and J by 4 bases, 6 bases remained unmatched. The V gene's germline CDR1 is MDHEN and CDR2 SYDVKM. DNA of the CDR3: TGTGCCAGCAGTTCCGGGGGGGCGGGGTACAATGAGCAGTTCTTC. This codes for CASSSGGAGYNEQFF.

The chain employs TRBV12-5 and TRBJ1-5; 7 positions agree with TRBD1. Trimming cost V 7 bases and J 2 bases; bases outside gene matches: 8. Germline V gene sequence: CDR1 LGHNT, CDR2 FRNRAP. The CDR3 consists of 15 residues. This CDR3 reads CASVSDRAGNQPQHF. The DNA of the CDR3 is TGTGCTAGTGTTTCAGACAGGGCGGGCAATCAGCCCCAGCATTTT.

The chain is built from TRBV28 and TRBJ2-1, with 15 bases that match TRBD2. CDR3 length: 20 amino acids. After removal of 4 bases from V and 4 bases from J, the junction contained 14 bases not matched to a gene. Germline V gene sequence: CDR1 MDHEN, CDR2 SYDVKM. CDR3 sequence: CASSSGTSGGWSSWYNEQFF. DNA of the CDR3: TGTGCCAGCAGTTCCGGGACTAGCGGGGGGTGGAGCTCCTGGTACAATGAGCAGTTCTTC.

The chain links TRBV2 to TRBJ2-7; 12 bases agree with TRBD2. Germline V gene data show CDR1 as SNHLY and CDR2 as FYNNEI. The CDR3 is 14 residues long. Trimming took 6 bases from V and 5 from J; bases not matched to a gene: 5. The CDR3 spells CASSTSGRNHEQYF. The CDR3 DNA reads TGTGCCAGCAGCACTAGCGGGAGGAACCACGAGCAGTACTTC.

The V and J genes are TRBV4-1 and TRBJ2-5; 7 bases align to TRBD2. The trim removed 4 bases at V and 2 bases at J, leaving 13 bases unmatched. Germline lookup yields CDR1 MGHRA and CDR2 YSYEKL. This CDR3 contains 17 residues. CDR3 region: CASSPRLAAFLQETQYF. The DNA for the CDR3 is TGCGCCAGCAGCCCCCGGCTAGCGGCGTTCCTTCAAGAGACCCAGTACTTC.

Regarding this clone: Mismatch with germline at one junction end may stem from a read error. The rearrangement uses TRBV2 and TRBJ1-2; D gene unclear. The CDR3 sequence is 12 residues long. Germline CDR1 and CDR2: SNHLY and FYNNEI. This chain's CDR3 is CASNEFRSGYTF. The CDR3 coding sequence is TGTGCCAGCAATGAATTTCGGTCTGGCTACACCTTC.

The V and J genes are TRBV7-3 and TRBJ2-1; the match to TRBD2 covers 7 bases. This CDR3 contains 16 residues. The trim removed 1 base at V and 8 bases at J, leaving 11 bases unmatched. The germline V gene encodes CDR1 SGHTA and CDR2 FQGTGA. The CDR3 DNA follows: TGTGCCAGCAGCTTAATAAGCGGGGATTTGGGCTATGAGCAGTTCTTC. The encoded protein is CASSLISGDLGYEQFF.

The rearrangement uses TRBV9 and TRBJ2-7, with D perhaps matching TRBD2 (7 bases). There are 14 residues in the CDR3. V shed 0 bases and J shed 4 bases, with 11 bases lying between them. Germline V lookup: CDR1 SGDLS, CDR2 YYNGEE. CDR3 sequence reads: CASSVGGGLYEQYF. The DNA for the CDR3 is TGTGCCAGCAGCGTAGGCGGGGGCCTTTACGAGCAGTACTTC.

The chain carries TRBV4-2 and TRBJ2-1; 9 bases align to TRBD2. CDR1 is LGHNA and CDR2 is YNFKEQ in the germline V gene. The J segment lost 3 bases and the V segment lost 8 bases, leaving 5 bases of the junction unmatched. The CDR3 has 14 amino acids. The CDR3 protein is CASRSGRDYNEQFF. Written as DNA, the CDR3 is TGTGCCAGCCGTAGCGGGAGAGACTACAATGAGCAGTTCTTC.

V is TRBV7-9 and J is TRBJ1-5; maybe TRBD1 (6 bases). Deletions cut 2 bases from V and 4 bases from J, with 6 bases between. Looked up from germline, CDR1 is SEHNR and CDR2 is FQNEAQ (reference sequence). The CDR3 extends over 13 amino acids. CDR3 DNA: TGTGCCAGCAGCTTACAGGGGAATCAGCCCCAGCATTTT. Amino acid sequence: CASSLQGNQPQHF.

CDR3 sequence (DNA): TGTGCCAGCAGCTTACAGGAGAACACTGAAGCTTTCTTT. It yields the protein CASSLQENTEAFF. The chain links TRBV5-6 to TRBJ1-1; TRBD1 might be the D (5 bases). The CDR3 runs 13 residues. The V gene lost 2 bases and the J gene lost 1 base, with 6 bases spanning the gap. Germline V gives CDR1 SGHDT, CDR2 YYEEEE. Full variable domain (rest looked up from reference TRBV5-6 and TRBJ1-1): DAGVTQSPTHLIKTRGQQVTLRCSPKSGHDTVSWYQQALGQGPQFIFQYYEEEERQRGNFPDRFSGHQFPNYSSELNVNALLLGDSALYLCASSLQENTEAFFGQGTRLTVV.

CDR3 loop: CASSLMTGEEQYF. The CDR3 DNA is TGCGCCAGCAGCTTAATGACAGGGGAAGAGCAGTACTTC. The V call is TRBV5-1, the J call TRBJ2-7, with 8 bases fitting TRBD1. This CDR3 comprises 13 residues. The germline V gene has CDR1 SGHRS and CDR2 YFSETQ. V lost 2 bases and J lost 7; bases outside the gene matches: 5.

This chain links TRBV18 with TRBJ2-5; D ambiguous. Trimming took 0 bases from V and 4 from J, leaving 6 bases between them. Germline V gene sequence: CDR1 KGHSH, CDR2 LQKENI. The CDR3 has 13 residues. The CDR3 protein is CASSPPIGETQYF. The CDR3, as DNA: TGTGCCAGCTCACCACCGATCGGAGAGACCCAGTACTTC. Combining the CDR3 with reference TRBV18 and TRBJ2-5 gives the whole variable domain NAGVMQNPRHLVRRRGQEARLRCSPMKGHSHVYWYRQLPEEGLKFMVYLQKENIIDESGMPKERFSAEFPKEGPSILRIQQVVRGDSAAYFCASSPPIGETQYFGPGTRLLVL.

V is TRBV10-3 and J is TRBJ1-5, with D uncertain. The CDR3 extends over 14 amino acids. Germline V lookup: CDR1 ENHRY, CDR2 SYGVKD. V lost 0 bases and J lost 3, with 6 bases in between. The CDR3 is CAISESSVNQPQHF. CDR3 bases: TGTGCCATCAGTGAGTCAAGCGTCAATCAGCCCCAGCATTTT.

This chain uses TRBV30 with TRBJ1-2; TRBD1 might be the D (6 bases). This CDR3 comprises 14 residues. Germline V gene data show CDR1 as GTSNPN and CDR2 as SVGIG (reference sequence). Trimming pared 4 bases from V and 5 bases from J, leaving 17 bases between. The DNA for the CDR3 is TGTGCCTGGACCCTCCCAGGGGCTGCATATGGCTACACCTTC. Protein sequence: CAWTLPGAAYGYTF.

The genes are TRBV27 and TRBJ1-1; tentatively, D is TRBD1 (6 bases). The V end lost 4 bases, the J end lost 1 base, and 13 bases lay between the germline ends. The CDR3 loop spans 15 amino acids. Looked up from germline, CDR1 is MNHEY and CDR2 is SMNVEV (reference sequence). This CDR3 is CASSSVTGTNTEAFF. In nucleotides, the CDR3 is TGTGCCAGCAGTTCAGTCACAGGGACGAACACTGAAGCTTTCTTT.

The genes are TRBV30 and TRBJ1-5; maybe TRBD1 (5 bases). The CDR3 has 11 amino acids. CDR1 GTSNPN and CDR2 SVGIG come from the germline V gene (reference sequence). Trimming took 8 bases from V and 6 from J, leaving 11 bases between them. The CDR3 region is CAGGTGQPQHF. CDR3 in DNA: TGTGCCGGGGGGACGGGTCAGCCCCAGCATTTT.

The V call is TRBV27, the J call TRBJ1-6; no clear D. V was trimmed by 3 bases and J by 0 bases, leaving 21 bases between them. Germline V gene sequence: CDR1 MNHEY, CDR2 SMNVEV (reference sequence). This CDR3 spans 20 amino acids. The CDR3 loop is CASSFDGKTGSSSYNSPLHF. CDR3 nucleotides: TGTGCCAGCAGTTTTGACGGGAAAACCGGGAGCAGCTCCTATAATTCACCCCTCCACTTT.

V is TRBV5-1 and J is TRBJ2-3, with a possible D match to TRBD1 (6 bases). Between the trimmed V and J ends, which lost 0 bases and 2 bases, there was a span of 16 bases. The CDR3 is made up of 17 amino acids. Germline V lookup: CDR1 SGHRS, CDR2 YFSETQ. In nucleotides, the CDR3 is TGCGCCAGCAGCTTGGAGCAGGGGCCCTCCTTCACAGATACGCAGTATTTT. It codes for CASSLEQGPSFTDTQYF.

V usage is TRBV21-1 and J usage is TRBJ1-5; TRBD1 reflects the table's D call only, with no check against the DNA. TRBV21-1 is labeled a pseudogene. The CDR3 consists of 13 residues. CDR3 DNA: TGTGCCAGCAGCAACAGGGGTGGTCAGCCCCAGCATTTT. Protein product: CASSNRGGQPQHF.

V usage is TRBV14 and J usage is TRBJ1-1; 7 nucleotides match TRBD1. The V and J ends lost 1 base and 7 bases, in that order; junction bases with no gene match: 3. The V gene's germline CDR1 is SGHDN and CDR2 FVKESK. The CDR3 consists of 13 residues. This chain's CDR3 is CASSQGDRDEAFF. CDR3 bases: TGTGCCAGCAGCCAAGGTGACAGGGATGAAGCTTTCTTT.

The chain has TRBV9 and TRBJ2-2; D perhaps matches TRBD1 (6 bases). The CDR3 runs 13 residues. Trimming pared 4 bases from V and 4 bases from J, leaving 8 bases between. CDR1 and CDR2 (germline): SGDLS, YYNGEE. The CDR3 sequence is CASSPGVTGELFF. The CDR3 DNA sequence: TGTGCCAGCAGCCCAGGGGTCACCGGGGAGCTGTTTTTT.